The T cell receptor (beta chain) described here comes from a study of CD8 T cells in Susac syndrome. RNA amounts of roughly 0.45 to 1 ug underwent reverse transcription with random hexamers. TCRdb passed the immunoSEQ multiplex PCR reads through MiXCR, listing each CDR3 protein once. The repertoire holds some 200,000 distinct CDR3 sequences, with 91% as singletons. The patients with Susac syndrome were individuals who fulfilled the recently defined diagnostic criteria for disease that was either definite or probable. The receptor's source is a human donor with Susac syndrome. Sequencing input: CD4+ T cells from PBMCs.

CDR3 sequence (DNA): TGTGCCAGCAAAGAAGATAACCTCTCCTACGAGCAGTACTTC. This gives the protein CASKEDNLSYEQYF. The chain combines TRBV6-1 with TRBJ2-7, with D hard to call. The CDR3 is 14 amino acids. CDR1 and CDR2 (germline): MNHNS, SASEGT. The germline V and J ends were trimmed by 7 bases and 0 bases, with 13 bases remaining between them.